The sample holds many counts of the clone carrying this T cell receptor beta chain. The antigen remains unidentified. CDR3 length: 15 residues. Germline loops: CDR1 SEHNR, CDR2 FQNEAQ (reference sequence). The V gene end was trimmed by 4 bases and the J gene end by 2 bases; junction bases not matched to a gene: 6. A universal primer site came from template switching; cDNA carried unique molecular identifiers. TCRdb called the 5' RACE reads again in MiXCR, with one record for every CDR3 protein. The sample lists 450,000 or so distinct CDR3 sequences; 14% were seen once. The data belong to a study of identical twins. Study-wide results and limits: Twin-shared out-of-frame alpha sequences were enriched for low generation probability.

In addition, the sample was reused for a study of yellow fever vaccine responses in identical twins.

The sequence was obtained from a woman in her late teens or twenties in good health. The specimen was CD4+ T cells sorted from blood. The chain joins TRBV7-9 to TRBJ2-7, with TRBD2 identical over 9 bases. The CDR3 loop reads CASSSQAGGAYEQYF. CDR3 bases: TGTGCCAGCAGCTCACAAGCGGGAGGCGCCTACGAGCAGTACTTC.